This TCR beta chain was recorded in a study of vaccination effects on CD4 cells after COVID-19 (dated 2022 in TCRdb). Some background on the complete study: Two doses of either the BNT162b2 or the mRNA-1273 mRNA SARS-CoV-2 vaccine were administered to participants. Pre-vaccine samples from two convalescent patients were drawn 16 days and one week before the first dose, 142 and 148 days after COVID-19 diagnosis. In both COVID-19 convalescent patients and infection-naive vaccine recipients, the study compared SARS-CoV-2 spike-specific CD4+ TCR repertoires from before mRNA vaccination with those from after it. The full study included roughly 10 COVID-19 convalescent patients and a handful of SARS-CoV-2-naive healthy vaccine recipients. Cultures from other donors in the study were sequenced with the Oncomine TCR Beta short-read assay on an Illumina iSeq 100. Results and caveats for the whole study, not just this receptor: Marked clonal contraction was observed in both infection-induced and vaccine-induced clones at late post-vaccination timepoints, consistent with waning T cell responses. In convalescent patients, the post-vaccine spike-reactive repertoire consisted mainly of new vaccine-induced clones, largely distinct from infection-induced clones. Limitations of the study were the small number of convalescent patients and the absence of early post-infection timepoints.

The ViraFEST assay stimulated PBMC with viral peptide pools and then used TCR sequencing to identify antigen-specific CD4+ T cell clonotypes by expansion. After approximately 11 days of culture, CD4+ T cells were isolated with the EasySep CD4+ T cell isolation kit. PCR-confirmed SARS-CoV-2 infection had occurred in convalescent patients between March and December 2020, before the Alpha, Beta and Delta variants emerged in the United States. Approximately 2 million PBMC per well were cultured with about 10 ug/ml peptides in IMDM containing about 5% human AB serum, approximately 9.9 IU/ml IL-2 and gentamicin. For the negative control culture condition, an HIV-1 Nef peptide pool was used. Half of the culture medium was replaced with fresh IL-2-containing medium on days 3 and 7. Unless noted otherwise, every peptide stimulation condition was grown in triplicate wells. Using Ficoll-Paque Plus gradient centrifugation, PBMC were separated from whole blood and then either used fresh or cryopreserved at -140C. The QIAamp micro DNA kit was used to extract genomic DNA from the cultured CD4+ T cells.

Receptor amplification or capture employed the immunoSEQ multiplex PCR assay. DNA from the cultured, isolated CD4+ T cells was subjected to TCR beta CDR3 sequencing. As for the original processing: Non-productive TCR sequences were removed and reads were trimmed to the CDR3 region, keeping CDR3s of at least 7 amino acids. Antigen-specific clonotypes were identified using the MANAFEST web app by comparison of expansion in peptide wells against reference cultures. To be called positive, a clone needed expansion at FDR<0.05 compared with the reference and with all other wells, an odds ratio greater than 5, and a frequency greater than 0.1% in two replicate wells. A clonotype was defined as cross-reactive if the clonotype was significantly expanded both in SARS-CoV-2 spike wells and in at least one common cold coronavirus spike condition. CDR3 similarity was assessed by Levenshtein distance using the stringdist R package, and unrooted trees were constructed with ape in R 3.6.1. TCRdb re-hosts the immuneACCESS table, in-frame sequences only. Its copies lack some clones; in the studies checked, an unresolved V gene accounts for under half of them, and the cause for the rest is not known. V and J calls and clone size are given by that table; D and trimming were obtained from the DNA. This sample comprises 55,000 or so clones, around three quarters of them detected only once. The ten top clones hold over 5% of the sample.

To note about this clone: The specificity of this receptor is unknown. Base qualities are missing; no much larger clone stands one base away.

The CDR3 measures 17 amino acids from cysteine to phenylalanine. CDR3 DNA is the only sequence kept; it has 51 bases, read in frame from the first base. Based on the germline V gene (reference sequence), the CDR1 and CDR2 sequences are SGHNT and YYREEE. A distance of 12 bases separates the germline ends of V and J, which lose 0 bases and 2 bases respectively. This sample comprised CD4+ T cells from PBMCs cultured with HIV peptides, obtained before COVID-19 vaccination. The sample's cell subset or site label is to be understood as: HIV-1 Nef peptide pool negative control/reference culture. The rearrangement joined TRBV5-4 to TRBJ2-6; the D segment might be TRBD1 or TRBD2, since each matches 6 bases. This TCR was recovered from a human donor who had a prior SARS-CoV-2 infection. The CDR3 region reads CASSLARGLTGANVLTF. The DNA sequence is as follows: TGTGCCAGCAGCTTGGCCCGGGGGCTTACTGGGGCCAACGTCCTGACTTTC. The variable domain in full, with residues beyond the CDR3 obtained from the reference TRBV5-4 and TRBJ2-6 genes, is ETGVTQSPTHLIKTRGQQVTLRCSSQSGHNTVSWYQQALGQGPQFIFQYYREEENGRGNFPPRFSGLQFPNYSSELNVNALELDDSALYLCASSLARGLTGANVLTFGAGSRLTVL.